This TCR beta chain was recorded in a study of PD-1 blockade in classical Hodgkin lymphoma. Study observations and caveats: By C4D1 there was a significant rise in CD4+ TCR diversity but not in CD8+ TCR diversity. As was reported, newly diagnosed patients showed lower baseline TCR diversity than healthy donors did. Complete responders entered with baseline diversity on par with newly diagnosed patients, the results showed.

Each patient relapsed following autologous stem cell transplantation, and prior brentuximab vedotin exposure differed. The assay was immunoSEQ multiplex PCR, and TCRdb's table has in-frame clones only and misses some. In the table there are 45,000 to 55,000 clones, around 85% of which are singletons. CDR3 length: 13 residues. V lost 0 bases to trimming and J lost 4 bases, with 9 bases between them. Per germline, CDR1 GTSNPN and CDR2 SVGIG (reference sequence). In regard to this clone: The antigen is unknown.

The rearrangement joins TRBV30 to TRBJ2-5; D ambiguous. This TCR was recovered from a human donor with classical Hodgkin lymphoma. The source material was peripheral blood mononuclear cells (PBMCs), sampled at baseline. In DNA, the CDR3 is TGTGCCTGGAGTGTACGTTTGGGAGAGACCCAGTACTTC. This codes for CAWSVRLGETQYF.